Below, 3 T cell receptor beta chains from the same sample are listed, as sequenced in a study of cytomegalovirus exposure and HLA in healthy donors. In the PCR, 60 Vbeta and 13 Jbeta primers were used. TCRdb keeps only in-frame clones here, not all; method: immunoSEQ multiplex PCR. In the table there are 70,000 to 80,000 clones, roughly four fifths of which are singletons. Material for sequencing was PBMCs. The receptors were sampled from a man between 18 and 35 years old in good health and CMV-seronegative.

The genes are TRBV4-3 and TRBJ2-1; 12 nucleotides match TRBD2. The germline gives CDR1 LGHNA, CDR2 YSLEER. The CDR3 consists of 17 residues. Germline trimming cut 4 bases from V and 0 bases from J; bases unmatched to any gene: 4. CDR3 nucleotide sequence: TGCGCCAGCAGCCGCGGACTAGCGGGAAGCTCCTACAATGAGCAGTTCTTC. Translation: CASSRGLAGSSYNEQFF.

The chain recombines TRBV5-1 with TRBJ2-1; 8 bases map to TRBD2. V lost 4 bases to trimming and J lost 4 bases; unmatched junction nucleotides: 7. CDR3 length equals 15 residues. CDR1 is SGHRS, CDR2 YFSETQ, per germline. The CDR3 DNA follows: TGCGCCAGCAGCGACGGGACTAGTACGTACAATGAGCAGTTCTTC. Amino acid sequence: CASSDGTSTYNEQFF.

This rearrangement joins TRBV10-1 to TRBJ2-5; 9 positions agree with TRBD2. J gave up 5 bases and V 3 bases, and 16 bases lay outside the gene matches. The CDR3 sequence is 18 residues long. Germline V CDR1 and CDR2: WNHNN, SYGVQD (reference sequence). The CDR3 reads CASSEPTTKREVVETQYF. The DNA of the CDR3 is TGCGCCAGCAGTGAACCTACGACTAAGCGGGAGGTCGTGGAGACCCAGTACTTC.